These 9 T cell receptor beta chains share one sample of origin, sequenced in a study of blood T cells in healthy people across ages. Then a second PCR, running roughly 7 to 11 cycles, was carried out with a sample-barcoded 5' primer and a J-beta primer mix. TCRdb independently ran MiXCR on the 5' RACE reads; one entry per CDR3 protein. The top ten hold 7.7% of the sample, which has some 1.5 million distinct CDR3 sequences, approximately 30% seen once. Sequencing was performed on blood. The receptors stem from a woman between 25 and 40 years old in good health.

At least ten counts were recorded for this clonotype. The rearrangement joins TRBV5-5 to TRBJ2-5; 12 bases align to TRBD2. Trimming took 4 bases from V and 3 from J; bases not matched to a gene: 4. The CDR3 consists of 15 residues. Germline CDR1 reads SGHKS; CDR2 reads YYEKEE (reference sequence). Written as DNA, the CDR3 is TGTGCCAGCAGCACCAGACTAGCGGGGGAAGAGACCCAGTACTTC. Amino acids: CASSTRLAGEETQYF.

This sequence joins TRBV9 and TRBJ2-3; D is unresolved. The germline V and J ends were trimmed by 1 base and 2 bases, with 11 bases remaining between them. The CDR3 sequence is 15 residues long. Germline V gives CDR1 SGDLS, CDR2 YYNGEE. The CDR3 region is CASSVFGLDTDTQYF. The CDR3 DNA sequence: TGTGCCAGCAGCGTATTTGGGCTCGACACAGATACGCAGTATTTT.

This clonotype is a singleton in its sample. V and J are TRBV10-3 and TRBJ2-3; possible D gene TRBD2, 5 bases. Germline V gene data show CDR1 as ENHRY and CDR2 as SYGVKD. Trimming shortened V by 8 bases and J by 4 bases, and 16 bases separated the two germline ends. The CDR3 loop spans 14 amino acids. The CDR3 reads CAICARGKADTQYF. CDR3 in DNA: TGTGCCATCTGCGCTAGAGGGAAAGCAGATACGCAGTATTTT.

This clonotype has a handful of counts. This chain uses TRBV6-1 with TRBJ2-7, with 11 bases lining up with TRBD2. Germline V gene sequence: CDR1 MNHNS, CDR2 SASEGT. V was pared by 5 bases and J by 0 bases, with 3 bases of the junction left unmatched. CDR3 length: 15 residues. The CDR3 loop reads CASSSSGGASYEQYF. The CDR3 DNA follows: TGTGCCAGCAGTAGTAGCGGGGGGGCCTCCTACGAGCAGTACTTC.

V is TRBV14 and J is TRBJ1-2; no firm D call. The CDR3 totals 14 residues. Germline assignment: CDR1 SGHDN and CDR2 FVKESK. Trimming pared 1 base from V and 4 bases from J, leaving 10 bases between. CDR3 DNA sequence: TGTGCCAGCAGCCAAGGGAAAGGACTCTATGGCTACACCTTC. It codes for CASSQGKGLYGYTF.

For this clonotype: This may be a read error, as it is one base from a much larger clone. The gene calls are TRBV6-6 and TRBJ2-5; no clear D. The germline V gene has CDR1 MNHNY and CDR2 SVGAGI (reference sequence). The CDR3 has 14 amino acids. Written as DNA, the CDR3 is TGTGCCAACAGTCCCTCAACTACTACGGAGACCCAGTACTTC. It specifies CANSPSTTTETQYF.

J is TRBJ2-5 and V is TRBV7-7; TRBD2 matches 9 bases. This CDR3 region has 16 residues. Germline V gives CDR1 SSHAT, CDR2 FNYEAQ (reference sequence). V gave up 1 base and J gave up 4 bases; unmatched junction bases: 7. CDR3: CASSLGGGASPETQYF. In nucleotides, the CDR3 is TGTGCCAGCAGCTTAGGCGGGGGGGCTTCCCCAGAGACCCAGTACTTC.

The gene calls are TRBV2 and TRBJ1-3, with D tentatively TRBD1 (5 bases). The V end was cut by 5 bases, the J end by 0 bases, with 14 bases between. The CDR3 is 16 amino acids. Germline V lookup: CDR1 SNHLY, CDR2 FYNNEI. The CDR3 loop reads CASSLDRGPSGNTIYF. The CDR3 bases are TGTGCCAGCAGTCTTGACCGGGGCCCCTCTGGAAACACCATATATTTT.

This clonotype was recorded a few times. DNA for the CDR3: TGCAGTGCTCCAGAGGGGGCGGTGGAGACCCAGTACTTC. Its protein is CSAPEGAVETQYF. The V gene is TRBV20-1, the J gene TRBJ2-5, with 7 bases matching TRBD1. The CDR3 spans 13 residues. V gave up 5 bases and J gave up 5 bases; unmatched junction bases: 8. Germline CDR1 is DFQATT and CDR2 is SNEGSKA (reference sequence).